This T cell receptor (beta chain) came from a study of CD8 T cells in Susac syndrome. TCR beta sequencing was performed on blood CD8+ and CD4+ T cells. Overall study results and limits: There was no clonal expansion in the CD4+ T cell repertoires of Susac syndrome.

V was clipped by 1 base and J by 7 bases, with 14 bases between them. Per germline, CDR1 LGHDT and CDR2 YNNKEL (reference sequence). This CDR3 is 15 amino acids long. Random hexamers primed reverse transcription of about 0.45 to 1 ug RNA. It was immunoSEQ multiplex PCR that amplified TCR beta CDR3 across 54 Vbeta and 13 Jbeta. Using its own MiXCR run on the immunoSEQ multiplex PCR reads, TCRdb lists one record per CDR3 protein. Of about 180,000 distinct CDR3 sequences in the sample, under 95% are singletons; the top ten hold more than 0.095%. Concerning this clonotype: The antigen remains unidentified.

Sequenced material: CD4+ T cells from PBMCs. This TCR came from a human donor with Susac syndrome. The V and J genes are TRBV3-1 and TRBJ2-1, with D possibly being TRBD2 (6 bases). CDR3 loop: CASSQGRGAGNEQFF. DNA of the CDR3: TGTGCCAGCAGCCAAGGGAGGGGCGCGGGGAATGAGCAGTTCTTC.